This entry features one T cell receptor beta chain sequence. A junction boundary mismatches the germline segment, possibly from a read error. The template was RNA from unsorted bulk tissue. The normal lung tissue was taken more than 3 cm from the tumor edge. These data originate in a study of tumor and adjacent non-tumor tissue in lung cancer. Whole-study context: Around 4 million productive TCRbeta reads were obtained per sample on average.

There are 16 residues in the CDR3. From germline, CDR1 is SGHNT and CDR2 YENEEA. Three rounds of nested PCR, following a modified ARM-PCR protocol, produced the TCRbeta library. TCRdb ran MiXCR on the multiplex PCR reads and lists one entry per CDR3 protein. The data show tens of thousands of distinct CDR3 sequences, less than 85% seen once. The sequenced material came from distant non-tumor lung tissue. This TCR came from a man aged 65-85 years with non-small cell lung cancer. The chain joins TRBV11-3 to TRBJ1-1; maybe TRBD1 (5 bases). The CDR3 nucleotides read TGTGCCAGCAGCTTCAGGGACGGAACTCTGAACATTGAAGCTTTCTTT. Encoded protein: CASSFRDGTLNIEAFF.